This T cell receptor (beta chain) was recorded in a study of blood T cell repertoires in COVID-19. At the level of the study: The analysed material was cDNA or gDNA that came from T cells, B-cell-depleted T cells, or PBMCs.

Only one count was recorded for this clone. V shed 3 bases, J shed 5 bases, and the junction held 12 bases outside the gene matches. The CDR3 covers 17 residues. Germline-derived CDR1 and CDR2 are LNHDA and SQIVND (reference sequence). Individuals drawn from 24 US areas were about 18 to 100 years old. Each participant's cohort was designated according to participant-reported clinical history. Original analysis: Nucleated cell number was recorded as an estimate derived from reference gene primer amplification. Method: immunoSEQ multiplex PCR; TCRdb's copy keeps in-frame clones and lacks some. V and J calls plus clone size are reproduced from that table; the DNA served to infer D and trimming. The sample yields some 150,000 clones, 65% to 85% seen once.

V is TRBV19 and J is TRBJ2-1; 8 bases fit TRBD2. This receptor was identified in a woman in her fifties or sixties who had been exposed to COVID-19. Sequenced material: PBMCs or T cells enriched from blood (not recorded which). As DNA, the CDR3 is TGTGCCAGTAGTATGAATTGGCGGGGGGAAAGAAACAATGAGCAGTTCTTC. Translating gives CASSMNWRGERNNEQFF.